This TCR beta chain was retrieved from a study of T cell changes during pregnancy in multiple sclerosis. The assay was immunoSEQ multiplex PCR, and TCRdb's table has in-frame clones only and misses some. The profile covers tens of thousands of clones, with 93% appearing a single time and under 2% taken by the ten largest. Per the germline V gene, CDR1 is KGHSH and CDR2 is LQKENI. The CDR3 extends over 14 amino acids. V was cut by 4 bases and J by 0 bases, with 10 bases left in between. The count of this clone is one. The sample in question was peripheral blood, obtained after pregnancy. V and J are TRBV18 and TRBJ2-7; a possible D gene is TRBD2 (5 bases). The receptor's source is a female donor with multiple sclerosis, enrolled in a pregnancy study. The chain's CDR3 is CASSHTDYSYEQYF. As DNA, the CDR3 is TGTGCCAGCTCACACACTGACTACTCCTACGAGCAGTACTTC.